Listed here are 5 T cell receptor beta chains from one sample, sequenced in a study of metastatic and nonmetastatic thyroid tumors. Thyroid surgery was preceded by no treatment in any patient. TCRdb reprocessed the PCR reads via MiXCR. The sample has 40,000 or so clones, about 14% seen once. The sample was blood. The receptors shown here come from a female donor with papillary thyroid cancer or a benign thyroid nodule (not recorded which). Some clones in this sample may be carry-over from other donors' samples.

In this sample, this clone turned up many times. Written as DNA, the CDR3 is TGTGCCAGCAGCCCATTAGCGGGATTCACAGATACGCAGTATTTT. Amino acids: CASSPLAGFTDTQYF. V usage is TRBV3-1 and J usage is TRBJ2-3, with TRBD2 matching over 8 bases. The junction had 5 bases not matched to a gene; V was cut back by 4 bases and J by 2 bases. CDR1 is LGHDT and CDR2 is YNNKEL in the germline V gene (reference sequence). CDR3 size: 15 residues.

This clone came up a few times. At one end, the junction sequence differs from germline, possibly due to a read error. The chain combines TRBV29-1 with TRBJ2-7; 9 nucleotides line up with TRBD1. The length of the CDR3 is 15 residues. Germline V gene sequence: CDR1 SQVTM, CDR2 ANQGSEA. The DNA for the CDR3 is TGCAGCGTTGAAGCACCGGGACAGGGTTCCTACGAGCAGCACTTC. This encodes CSVEAPGQGSYEQHF.

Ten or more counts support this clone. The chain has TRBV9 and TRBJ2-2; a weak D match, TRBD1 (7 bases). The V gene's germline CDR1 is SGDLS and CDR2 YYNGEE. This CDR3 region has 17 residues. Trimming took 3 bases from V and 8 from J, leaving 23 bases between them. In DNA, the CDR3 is TGTGCCAGCAGCGCCCAGAGGGGGCGGGACGTGATTGGGGAGCTGTTTTTT. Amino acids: CASSAQRGRDVIGELFF.

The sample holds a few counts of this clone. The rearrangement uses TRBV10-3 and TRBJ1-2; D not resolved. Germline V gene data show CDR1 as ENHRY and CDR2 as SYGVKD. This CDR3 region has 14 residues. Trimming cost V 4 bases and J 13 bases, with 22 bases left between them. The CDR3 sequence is CAISAMGGDMACTF. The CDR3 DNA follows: TGTGCCATCAGTGCAATGGGCGGAGATATGGCTTGCACCTTC.

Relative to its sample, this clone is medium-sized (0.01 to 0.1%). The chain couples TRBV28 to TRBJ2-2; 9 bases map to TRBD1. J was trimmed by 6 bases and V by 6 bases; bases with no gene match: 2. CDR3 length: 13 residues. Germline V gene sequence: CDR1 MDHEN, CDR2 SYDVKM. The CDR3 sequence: CASRGQGPGELFF. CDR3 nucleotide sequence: TGTGCCAGCAGGGGACAGGGTCCCGGGGAGCTGTTTTTT.